This T cell receptor (beta chain) is from a study of blood T cell repertoires in COVID-19. Self-reported history from a screening survey and questionnaire set each donor's cohort. Recovery meant two consecutive negative NP/OP PCR tests, professional clearance, or resolved symptoms. The V segment lost 6 bases and the J segment 0 bases; nucleotides outside the gene matches: 5. Germline lookup yields CDR1 MGHRA and CDR2 YSYEKL. This CDR3 contains 15 residues. In the original processing: Amplified reference gene primers provided the basis for estimating nucleated cell counts. The assay was immunoSEQ multiplex PCR, and TCRdb's table has in-frame clones only and misses some. D and trimming were read from the DNA, whereas the V and J calls and clone size are those reported in that table. This repertoire shows a few hundred thousand clones, more than 70% found once; its top ten account for approximately 1.2%.

The V and J genes are TRBV4-1 and TRBJ1-5; 7 nucleotides line up with TRBD1. Sequenced: PBMCs or T cells enriched from blood (not recorded which). This TCR was sampled from a woman aged 18-29 years who had recovered from COVID-19. In nucleotides, the CDR3 is TGCGCCAGCAGATATAGACAGGGTAGCAATCAGCCCCAGCATTTT. Translated: CASRYRQGSNQPQHF.